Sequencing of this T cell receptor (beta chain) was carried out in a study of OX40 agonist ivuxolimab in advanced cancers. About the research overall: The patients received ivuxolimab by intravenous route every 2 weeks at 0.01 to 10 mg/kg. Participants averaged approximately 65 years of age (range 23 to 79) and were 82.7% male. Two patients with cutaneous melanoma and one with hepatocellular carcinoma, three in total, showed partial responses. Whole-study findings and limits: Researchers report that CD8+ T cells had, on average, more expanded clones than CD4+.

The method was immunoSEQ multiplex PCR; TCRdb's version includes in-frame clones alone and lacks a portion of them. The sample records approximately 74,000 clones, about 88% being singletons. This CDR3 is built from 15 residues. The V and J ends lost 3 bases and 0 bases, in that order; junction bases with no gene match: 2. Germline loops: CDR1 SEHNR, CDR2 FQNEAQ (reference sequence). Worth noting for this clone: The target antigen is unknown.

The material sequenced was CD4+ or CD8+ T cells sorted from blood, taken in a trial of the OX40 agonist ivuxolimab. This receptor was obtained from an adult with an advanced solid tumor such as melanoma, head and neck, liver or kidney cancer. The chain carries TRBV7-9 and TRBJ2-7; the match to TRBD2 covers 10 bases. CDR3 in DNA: TGTGCCAGCAGCTTGGGACTAGCGTACTCCTACGAGCAGTACTTC. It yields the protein CASSLGLAYSYEQYF.